This T cell receptor beta chain was observed in a study of blood T cell repertoires in COVID-19. At the level of the study: T cells, B-cell-depleted T cells, or PBMCs supplied cDNA or gDNA.

Clinical history reported by participants formed the basis on which cohorts were assigned. Clones were read by immunoSEQ multiplex PCR, and TCRdb kept only the in-frame ones, dropping some. The table lists 280,000 or so clones, roughly 89% of them singletons. CDR3 length: 15 residues. The clonotype originates from a woman aged 50 to 65 who had been exposed to COVID-19. This chain links TRBV21-1 with TRBJ1-1. TRBV21-1 is a documented pseudogene. Source material: PBMCs or T cells enriched from blood (not recorded which). The CDR3 loop reads CASSARTYRDTEAFF. CDR3 nucleotide sequence: TGTGCCAGCAGCGCCCGAACCTATCGGGACACTGAAGCTTTCTTT.